This T cell receptor beta chain stems from a study of blood T cells in healthy people across ages. The use of a sample-barcoded 5' primer and a J-beta primer mix characterized a second PCR of roughly 6 to 11 cycles. TCRdb passed the 5' RACE reads through MiXCR, listing each CDR3 protein once. The data show fewer than 2,000,000 distinct CDR3 sequences, roughly two fifths seen once. There were at least 5.5 micrograms of total RNA extracted from every sample. CDR1 and CDR2 from the germline V gene are LGHNA and YSLEER. V was pared by 4 bases and J by 2 bases, with 10 bases between. The CDR3 consists of 14 residues.

The TCR sequence derives from a human donor in good health. The sample was blood. This sequence joins TRBV4-3 and TRBJ2-3; no definite D call. The CDR3 reads CASSPSDNTDTQYF. As DNA, the CDR3 is TGCGCCAGCAGCCCGAGCGACAACACAGATACGCAGTATTTT.